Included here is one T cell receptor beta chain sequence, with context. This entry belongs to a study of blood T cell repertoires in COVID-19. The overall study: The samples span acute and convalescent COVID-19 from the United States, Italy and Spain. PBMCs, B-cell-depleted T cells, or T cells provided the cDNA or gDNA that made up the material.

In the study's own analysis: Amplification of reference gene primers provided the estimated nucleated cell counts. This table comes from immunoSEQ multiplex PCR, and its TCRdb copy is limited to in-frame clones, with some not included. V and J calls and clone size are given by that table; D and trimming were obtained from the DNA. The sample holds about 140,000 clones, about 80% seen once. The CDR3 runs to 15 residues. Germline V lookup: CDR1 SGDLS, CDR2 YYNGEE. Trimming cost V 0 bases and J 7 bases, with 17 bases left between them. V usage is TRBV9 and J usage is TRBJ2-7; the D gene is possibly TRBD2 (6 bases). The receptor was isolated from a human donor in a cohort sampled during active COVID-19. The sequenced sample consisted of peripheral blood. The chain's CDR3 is CASSVGTTRAWEQYF. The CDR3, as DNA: TGTGCCAGCAGCGTAGGCACGACTAGAGCGTGGGAGCAGTACTTC.